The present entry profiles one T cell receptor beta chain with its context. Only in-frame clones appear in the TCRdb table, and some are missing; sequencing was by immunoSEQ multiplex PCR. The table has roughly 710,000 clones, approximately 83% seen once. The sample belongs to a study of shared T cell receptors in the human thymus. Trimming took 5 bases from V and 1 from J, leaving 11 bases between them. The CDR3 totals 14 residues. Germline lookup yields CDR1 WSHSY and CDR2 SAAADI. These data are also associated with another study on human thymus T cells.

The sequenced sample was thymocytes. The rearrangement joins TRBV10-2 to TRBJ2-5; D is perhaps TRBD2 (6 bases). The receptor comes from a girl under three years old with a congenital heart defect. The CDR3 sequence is CASSKRDSQETQYF. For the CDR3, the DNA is TGCGCCAGCAGTAAACGGGACTCCCAAGAGACCCAGTACTTC.